Sequencing of this T cell receptor (beta chain) was carried out in a study of blood T cell repertoires in COVID-19. The overall study: Sources were T cells, B-cell-depleted T cells, or PBMCs; the material itself was cDNA or gDNA.

Original processing notes: Amplified reference gene primers provided the basis for estimating nucleated cell counts. Measured with immunoSEQ multiplex PCR; TCRdb has only the in-frame clones, and not every one. Clonal size and the V and J genes are those of that table, whereas D and trimming came from the DNA. Of over 150,000 clones in the sample, approximately 88% were seen once. The germline V gene encodes CDR1 LGHNA and CDR2 YSLEER. The CDR3 is 18 residues long. The ends were cut back, 0 bases at V and 9 bases at J, with 25 bases in the middle. The J gene is TRBJ2-3, the V gene TRBV4-3, with TRBD2 as a possible D gene (7 bases). The TCR comes from a woman aged 55-75 years with acute or convalescent COVID-19. The sequenced material came from peripheral blood. The CDR3 sequence: CASSQDWAGGGPYSTQYF. Written as DNA, the CDR3 is TGCGCCAGCAGCCAAGATTGGGCTGGGGGGGGGCCATATTCAACGCAGTATTTT.